These 28 T cell receptor beta chains were all obtained from the same sample, sequenced in a study of regulatory T cells in long-lasting Graves disease. The TCR beta library used iRepertoire HTBI primers with Arm-PCR amplification of CDR3. TCRdb re-called the multiplex PCR reads with MiXCR, one entry per CDR3 protein. The sample has 500,000 to 700,000 distinct CDR3 sequences; around 32% are singletons. Specified time point: persistent/refractory GD, antithyroid drugs over 5 years with positive TRAb. The TCR library was prepared using RNA isolated from PBMCs. The specimen was peripheral blood mononuclear cells (PBMCs), collected when the disease was refractory, from a patient treated with antithyroid drugs. The receptors originated from a female donor with Graves disease.

This clonotype was found a few times. V usage is TRBV5-6 and J usage is TRBJ1-1; 7 bases agree with TRBD1. Germline CDR1 and CDR2: SGHDT and YYEEEE. J was trimmed by 10 bases and V by 4 bases; bases with no gene match: 10. CDR3 length equals 13 residues. The CDR3 spells CASSPTATGSAFF. The CDR3, as DNA: TGTGCCAGCAGCCCTACCGCGACAGGGTCAGCTTTCTTT.

This clonotype was counted at least ten times. The genes are TRBV13 and TRBJ2-5; 8 bases line up with TRBD1. Losses at the gene ends were 2 bases for V and 3 bases for J; bases not matched to a gene: 11. The CDR3 length is 17 residues. CDR1 is PRHDT, CDR2 FYEKMQ, per germline (reference sequence). CDR3 residues: CASSLSPLGTGEETQYF. Written as DNA, the CDR3 is TGTGCCAGCAGCTTATCCCCCCTCGGGACAGGTGAAGAGACCCAGTACTTC.

In its sample, this clonotype was seen a few times. The chain carries TRBV14 and TRBJ2-7; 11 bases match TRBD2. Germline assignment: CDR1 SGHDN and CDR2 FVKESK. The V and J ends lost 4 bases and 2 bases, in that order; junction bases with no gene match: 4. The CDR3 runs 15 residues. The CDR3: CASSPSGRPAYEQYF. CDR3 in DNA: TGTGCCAGCAGCCCTAGCGGGAGGCCGGCCTACGAGCAGTACTTC.

This clonotype has only a few counts. The rearrangement joins TRBV12-3 or TRBV12-4 to TRBJ2-6; D ambiguous. The CDR3 extends over 17 amino acids. V was shortened by 6 bases and J by 0 bases, with 15 bases between the two germline ends. CDR3 region: CASSPLIIRSGANVLTF. In DNA form, the CDR3 reads TGTGCCAGCAGCCCCCTGATTATCCGCTCTGGGGCCAACGTCCTGACTTTC.

The genes are TRBV6-4 and TRBJ2-2; no firm D call. CDR3 length: 12 amino acids. The V gene's germline CDR1 is MRHNA and CDR2 SNTAGT. Trimming shortened V by 7 bases and J by 5 bases, and 8 bases separated the two germline ends. The CDR3 DNA follows: TGTGCCAGCAAGGCTACGACCGGGGAGCTGTTTTTT. This sequence encodes CASKATTGELFF.

This clonotype was detected only a few times. The rearrangement uses TRBV18 and TRBJ2-5; D possibly matches TRBD1 or TRBD2 (6 bases each). There are 14 residues in the CDR3. The germline V and J ends were trimmed by 6 bases and 4 bases, with 15 bases remaining between them. The germline V gene has CDR1 KGHSH and CDR2 LQKENI. The CDR3 coding sequence is TGTGCCAGCTCCACCGGAGGGGGAGGAGAGACCCAGTACTTC. Translating gives CASSTGGGGETQYF.

The V and J genes are TRBV6-2 or TRBV6-3 and TRBJ1-4, with 7 bases fitting TRBD1. V gave up 8 bases and J gave up 2 bases; unmatched junction bases: 8. The CDR3 contains 15 residues. Germline assignment: CDR1 MNHEY and CDR2 SVGEGT. In nucleotides, the CDR3 is TGTGCCAGCGGACCCACAGGGGCCACTAATGAAAAACTGTTTTTT. Protein: CASGPTGATNEKLFF.

J is TRBJ1-1 and V is TRBV4-1; D is uncertain. The CDR3 totals 16 residues. Germline assignment: CDR1 MGHRA and CDR2 YSYEKL. Trimming shortened V by 1 base and J by 1 base, and 13 bases separated the two germline ends. In nucleotides, the CDR3 is TGCGCCAGCAGCCAAGTCAGATCCATGGCGAACACTGAAGCTTTCTTT. This encodes CASSQVRSMANTEAFF.

Details on this clonotype: This may stem from a read error, because a much larger clone lies one nucleotide away. The chain couples TRBV7-2 to TRBJ2-2; 10 positions match TRBD2. The CDR3 length is 15 residues. Germline CDR1 is SGHTA and CDR2 is FQGNSA. Trimming removed 2 bases from V and 3 bases from J; junction bases left unmatched: 0. The CDR3 nucleotides are TGTGCCAGCAGCTTAAGCGGGAGGGACACCGGGGAGCTGTTTTTT. This encodes CASSLSGRDTGELFF.

The chain carries TRBV30 and TRBJ2-7; D perhaps matches TRBD2 (6 bases). V was pared by 4 bases and J by 1 base, with 23 bases between. The CDR3 runs to 17 residues. CDR1 is GTSNPN, CDR2 SVGIG, per germline (reference sequence). The CDR3 nucleotides read TGTGCCTGGACCTCTCTTTCGGACTACCGATCTTCCTACGAGCAGTACTTC. It translates to CAWTSLSDYRSSYEQYF.

There are many counts of this clonotype. This chain joins TRBV12-5 and TRBJ1-1, with 8 bases aligning to TRBD1. V lost 6 bases, J lost 1 base, and 7 bases stayed unmatched. This CDR3 spans 15 amino acids. CDR1 and CDR2 (germline): LGHNT, FRNRAP. In DNA form, the CDR3 reads TGTGCTAGTGGACTACGACAGGGGAGGAACACTGAAGCTTTCTTT. Protein product: CASGLRQGRNTEAFF.

This clonotype was seen at least ten times. The V call is TRBV6-2 or TRBV6-3, the J call TRBJ1-2, with 9 bases lining up with TRBD1. The CDR3 covers 13 residues. The trim removed 5 bases at V and 9 bases at J, leaving 7 bases unmatched. Per germline, CDR1 MNHEY and CDR2 SVGEGT. The CDR3 reads CASSDGTGRRYTF. CDR3 nucleotides: TGTGCCAGCAGTGACGGGACAGGGCGGCGCTACACCTTC.

This clonotype was seen many times. The chain joins TRBV11-1 to TRBJ1-6; weak D call: TRBD1 (6 bases). V lost 5 bases and J lost 7, with 12 bases in between. The CDR3 length is 14 residues. The V gene's germline CDR1 is SGHAT and CDR2 FQDESV (reference sequence). CDR3 sequence: CASSRPQGNSPLHF. CDR3 nucleotides: TGTGCCAGCAGCCGACCTCAGGGGAATTCACCCCTCCACTTT. Based on the CDR3 plus reference TRBV11-1 and TRBJ1-6, the full variable domain is EAEVAQSPRYKITEKSQAVAFWCDPISGHATLYWYRQILGQGPELLVQFQDESVVDDSQLPKDRFSAERLKGVDSTLKIQPAELGDSAMYLCASSRPQGNSPLHFGNGTRLTVT.

This clonotype turned up a few times. The chain has TRBV7-9 and TRBJ1-2, with D uncertain. Germline CDR1 reads SEHNR; CDR2 reads FQNEAQ (reference sequence). V was pared by 3 bases and J by 4 bases, with 12 bases between. The CDR3 loop spans 14 amino acids. CDR3 sequence reads: CASSFSTSSYGYTF. CDR3 nucleotides: TGTGCCAGCAGCTTCTCTACCAGCAGCTATGGCTACACCTTC.

This clonotype was seen more than once but under ten times. The J gene is TRBJ1-2, the V gene TRBV19; no clear D gene. The germline V gene encodes CDR1 LNHDA and CDR2 SQIVND (reference sequence). The CDR3 extends over 13 amino acids. V dropped 5 bases and J dropped 7 bases, with 14 bases sitting between them. Written as DNA, the CDR3 is TGTGCCAGTAGTCCCGAAAACTGGGGTGGCTACACCTTC. As protein: CASSPENWGGYTF.

The genes are TRBV5-1 and TRBJ1-5; D not certain. Per the germline V gene, CDR1 is SGHRS and CDR2 is YFSETQ. V shed 4 bases and J shed 3 bases, with 11 bases lying between them. The CDR3 extends over 14 amino acids. CDR3 sequence: CASSVGSPNQPQHF. The DNA for the CDR3 is TGCGCCAGCAGCGTAGGAAGTCCCAATCAGCCCCAGCATTTT.

This clonotype was seen more than once but under ten times. The genes are TRBV12-3 or TRBV12-4 and TRBJ1-3, with D possibly TRBD1 on 6 matching bases. The V end lost 5 bases, the J end lost 1 base, and 12 bases lay between the germline ends. The CDR3 is 15 residues long. The DNA for the CDR3 is TGTGCCAGCAGTAAAAAGGGGGGATCTGGAAACACCATATATTTT. Its translation: CASSKKGGSGNTIYF.

The chain has TRBV29-1 and TRBJ1-4; D might be TRBD1 (6 bases). V dropped 0 bases and J dropped 4 bases, with 6 bases sitting between them. The CDR3 spans 13 residues. The germline V gene encodes CDR1 SQVTM and CDR2 ANQGSEA. The chain's CDR3 is CSVEEDSNEKLFF. Written as DNA, the CDR3 is TGCAGCGTTGAAGAGGACAGTAATGAAAAACTGTTTTTT.

This clonotype was recorded only once. This chain connects TRBV7-2 to TRBJ2-7, with D perhaps TRBD1 or TRBD2 (5 bases each). From germline, CDR1 is SGHTA and CDR2 FQGNSA. V lost 3 bases and J lost 0, with 9 bases in between. The CDR3 consists of 14 residues. CDR3 loop: CASSFRGASYEQYF. The CDR3 DNA reads TGTGCCAGCAGCTTTCGAGGGGCCTCCTACGAGCAGTACTTC.

With respect to this clonotype: One end of the junction fails to match germline, which may point to a read error. The rearrangement uses TRBV2 and TRBJ1-4; the D is unclear. Germline CDR1 SNHLY, CDR2 FYNNEI. This CDR3 contains 14 residues. Written as DNA, the CDR3 is TGTGCCAGCAGTGCAAGGGCGGGCAGTGAAGAACTGTTTTTT. As protein: CASSARAGSEELFF. The entire variable domain, with the rest obtained from reference TRBV2 and TRBJ1-4, is as follows: EPEVTQTPSHQVTQMGQEVILRCVPISNHLYFYWYRQILGQKVEFLVSFYNNEISEKSEIFDDQFSVERPDGSNFTLKIRSTKLEDSAMYFCASSARAGSEELFFGSGTQLSVL.

This clonotype came up many times. The chain carries TRBV6-5 and TRBJ2-7, with 11 bases identical to TRBD2. The CDR3 spans 16 residues. V dropped 0 bases and J dropped 3; count of bases not matched to a gene: 4. From germline, CDR1 is MNHEY and CDR2 SVGAGI. CDR3 sequence: CASSYSETSGIYEQYF. The DNA for the CDR3 is TGTGCCAGCAGTTACTCGGAGACTAGCGGGATCTACGAGCAGTACTTC.

This clonotype has more than one count but fewer than ten. V and J are TRBV6-1 and TRBJ2-2; D unclear. The germline gives CDR1 MNHNS, CDR2 SASEGT. CDR3 length: 13 residues. V was shortened by 4 bases and J by 6 bases, with 9 bases between the two germline ends. CDR3 DNA: TGTGCCAGCAGTGCCCTATTAGCCGGGGAGCTGTTTTTT. Its protein product is CASSALLAGELFF.

The chain links TRBV20-1 to TRBJ1-4, with 7 bases matching TRBD1. Germline assignment: CDR1 DFQATT and CDR2 SNEGSKA (reference sequence). The CDR3 consists of 15 residues. J lost 8 bases, V lost 6 bases, and 15 bases had no gene match. CDR3 sequence reads: CSASEIGTVGEKLFF. The CDR3 DNA sequence: TGCAGTGCCTCCGAAATCGGGACAGTGGGAGAAAAACTGTTTTTT.

This clonotype was recorded a few times. The chain links TRBV3-1 to TRBJ1-1, with D possibly being TRBD1 (5 bases). The CDR3 loop spans 15 amino acids. Deletions cut 4 bases from V and 1 base from J, with 13 bases between. The germline CDR1 and CDR2 sequences are LGHDT and YNNKEL (reference sequence). CDR3 in amino acids: CASSPIQAWNTEAFF. DNA of the CDR3: TGTGCCAGCAGCCCGATACAGGCCTGGAACACTGAAGCTTTCTTT.

This clonotype has a handful of counts. Given a much more abundant clone one base away, this may be a read error. This chain links TRBV7-3 with TRBJ2-5; a possible D gene is TRBD1 (6 bases). The CDR3 spans 15 residues. V was trimmed by 4 bases and J by 9 bases, leaving 21 bases between them. CDR1 and CDR2 (germline): SGHTA, FQGTGA. Here the CDR3 DNA reads TGTGCCAGCAGCTCTACAGGGTCATGGACGGAGGCCCAGTACTTC. Translating it yields CASSSTGSWTEAQYF. The full variable domain, completed using reference TRBV7-3 and TRBJ2-5, is GAGVSQTPSNKVTEKGKYVELRCDPISGHTALYWYRQSLGQGPEFLIYFQGTGAADDSGLPNDRFFAVRPEGSVSTLKIQRTERGDSAVYLCASSSTGSWTEAQYFGPGTRLLVL.

The V and J genes are TRBV20-1 and TRBJ1-5; D call uncertain. The CDR3 sequence is 12 residues long. Deletions cut 3 bases from V and 9 bases from J, with 12 bases between. The V gene's germline CDR1 is DFQATT and CDR2 SNEGSKA (reference sequence). CDR3 coding DNA: TGCAGTGCTAGTCCCGTTATTTCGCCCCAGCATTTT. It specifies CSASPVISPQHF.

J is TRBJ1-3 and V is TRBV7-9; D uncertain. Trimming removed 1 base at V and 8 bases at J, with 18 bases between. This CDR3 has 16 residues. CDR1 and CDR2 (germline): SEHNR, FQNEAQ (reference sequence). Here the CDR3 DNA reads TGTGCCAGCAGCTTAGGCGACATTGCGCGTGGGGACACCATATATTTT. Translated: CASSLGDIARGDTIYF.

This clonotype was seen once. Lacking the conserved final phenylalanine or tryptophan, this CDR3 likely reflects a read error. The chain is built from TRBV20-1 and TRBJ2-7; 10 bases match TRBD2. J lost 4 bases, V lost 5 bases, and 8 bases had no gene match. Germline CDR1 DFQATT, CDR2 SNEGSKA (reference sequence). The CDR3 loop spans 14 amino acids. The CDR3 sequence is CSAWSSGSSYEQYL. Written as DNA, the CDR3 is TGCAGTGCTTGGTCTAGCGGGAGTTCGTACGAGCAGTACCTC.